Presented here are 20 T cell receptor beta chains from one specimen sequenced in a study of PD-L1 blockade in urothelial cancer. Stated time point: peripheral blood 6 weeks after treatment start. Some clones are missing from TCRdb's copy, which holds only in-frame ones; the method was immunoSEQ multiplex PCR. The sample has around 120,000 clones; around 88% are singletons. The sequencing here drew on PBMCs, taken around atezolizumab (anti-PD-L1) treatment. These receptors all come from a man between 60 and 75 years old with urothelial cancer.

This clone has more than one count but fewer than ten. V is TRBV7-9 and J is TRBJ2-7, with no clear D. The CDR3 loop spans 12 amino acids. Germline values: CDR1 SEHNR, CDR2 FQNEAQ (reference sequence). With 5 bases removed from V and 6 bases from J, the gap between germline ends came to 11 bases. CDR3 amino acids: CASSRDDIEQYF. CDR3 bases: TGTGCCAGCAGCCGAGATGATATCGAGCAGTACTTC. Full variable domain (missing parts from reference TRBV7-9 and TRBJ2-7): DTGVSQNPRHKITKRGQNVTFRCDPISEHNRLYWYRQTLGQGPEFLTYFQNEAQLEKSRLLSDRFSAERPKGSFSTLEIQRTEQGDSAMYLCASSRDDIEQYFGPGTRLTVT.

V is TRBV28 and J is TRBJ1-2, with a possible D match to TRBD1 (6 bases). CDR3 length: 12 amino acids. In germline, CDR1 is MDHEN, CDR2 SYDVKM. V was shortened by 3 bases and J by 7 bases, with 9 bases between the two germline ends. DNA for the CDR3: TGTGCCAGCAGTTTGTACAGGGTTGGCTACACCTTC. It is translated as CASSLYRVGYTF.

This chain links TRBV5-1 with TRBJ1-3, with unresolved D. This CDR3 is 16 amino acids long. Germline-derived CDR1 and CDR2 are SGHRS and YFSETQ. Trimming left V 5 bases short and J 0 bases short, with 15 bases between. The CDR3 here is CASRPTGLHSGNTIYF. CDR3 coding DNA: TGCGCCAGCAGACCGACTGGACTCCACTCTGGAAACACCATATATTTT.

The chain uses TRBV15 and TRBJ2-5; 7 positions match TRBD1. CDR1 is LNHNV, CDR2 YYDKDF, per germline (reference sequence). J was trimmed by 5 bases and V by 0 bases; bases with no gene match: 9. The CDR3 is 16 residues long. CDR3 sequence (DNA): TGTGCCACCAGCAGAGATAAACAGGGGTTAGGGGAGACCCAGTACTTC. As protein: CATSRDKQGLGETQYF.

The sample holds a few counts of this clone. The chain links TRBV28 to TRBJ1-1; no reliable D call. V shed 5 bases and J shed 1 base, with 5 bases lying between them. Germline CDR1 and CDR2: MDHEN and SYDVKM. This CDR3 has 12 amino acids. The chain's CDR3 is CASSESNTEAFF. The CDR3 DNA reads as TGTGCCAGCAGTGAGTCGAACACTGAAGCTTTCTTT.

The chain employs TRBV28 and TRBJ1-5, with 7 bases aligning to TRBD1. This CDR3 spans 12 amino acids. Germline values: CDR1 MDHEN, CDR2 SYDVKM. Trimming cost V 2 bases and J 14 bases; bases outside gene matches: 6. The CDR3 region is CASSLGGGLEHF. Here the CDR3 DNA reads TGTGCCAGCAGTTTAGGAGGGGGCCTGGAGCATTTT.

The CDR3 is CASSFPTSGGTEQYF. CDR3 bases: TGTGCCAGCAGCTTCCCGACTAGCGGGGGGACCGAGCAGTACTTC. The rearrangement joins TRBV5-4 to TRBJ2-7; 13 positions match TRBD2. This CDR3 region has 15 residues. Germline lookup yields CDR1 SGHNT and CDR2 YYREEE (reference sequence). V lost 2 bases to trimming and J lost 6 bases; unmatched junction nucleotides: 5.

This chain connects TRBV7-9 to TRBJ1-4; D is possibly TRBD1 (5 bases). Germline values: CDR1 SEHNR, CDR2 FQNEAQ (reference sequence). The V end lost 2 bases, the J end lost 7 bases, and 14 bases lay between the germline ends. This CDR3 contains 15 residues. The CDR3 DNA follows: TGTGCCAGCAGCTTATCGCAGGGATTGGGTGAAAAACTGTTTTTT. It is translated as CASSLSQGLGEKLFF.

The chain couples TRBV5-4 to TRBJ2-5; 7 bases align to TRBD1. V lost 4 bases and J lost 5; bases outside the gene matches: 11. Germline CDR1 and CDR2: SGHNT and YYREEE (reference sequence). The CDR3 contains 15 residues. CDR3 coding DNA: TGTGCCAGCAGCCCGAGACAGGGTCGGGCGGAGACCCAGTACTTC. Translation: CASSPRQGRAETQYF.

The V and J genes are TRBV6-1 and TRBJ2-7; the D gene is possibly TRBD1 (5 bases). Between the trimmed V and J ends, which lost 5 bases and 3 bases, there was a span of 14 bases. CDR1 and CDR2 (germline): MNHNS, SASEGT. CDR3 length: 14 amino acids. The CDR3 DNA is TGTGCCAGCAGTCTGGGGCAAAAGGACTACGAGCAGTACTTC. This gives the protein CASSLGQKDYEQYF.

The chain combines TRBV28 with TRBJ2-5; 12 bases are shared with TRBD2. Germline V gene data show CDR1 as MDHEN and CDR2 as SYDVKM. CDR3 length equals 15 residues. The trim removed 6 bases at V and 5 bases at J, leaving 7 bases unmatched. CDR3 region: CASSLPTSGGETQYF. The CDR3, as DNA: TGTGCCAGCAGCCTGCCTACTAGCGGGGGGGAGACCCAGTACTTC.

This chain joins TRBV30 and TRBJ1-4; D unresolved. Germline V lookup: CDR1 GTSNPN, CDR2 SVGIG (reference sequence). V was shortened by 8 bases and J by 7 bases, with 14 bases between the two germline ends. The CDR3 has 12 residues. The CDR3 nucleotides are TGTGCCCGCTCCTCGACTTCTGAAAAACTGTTTTTT. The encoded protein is CARSSTSEKLFF.

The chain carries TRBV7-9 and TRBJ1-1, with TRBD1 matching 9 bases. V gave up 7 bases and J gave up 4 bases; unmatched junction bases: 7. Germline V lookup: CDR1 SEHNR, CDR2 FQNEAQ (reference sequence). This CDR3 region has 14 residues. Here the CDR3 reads CASNVGQGRTEAFF. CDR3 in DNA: TGTGCCAGCAACGTGGGACAGGGCCGCACTGAAGCTTTCTTT.

CDR3 in DNA: TGTGCCAGCAGCGTGGACAGGGGTTCCTACAATGAGCAGTTCTTC. It specifies CASSVDRGSYNEQFF. This chain connects TRBV7-3 to TRBJ2-1; 9 bases are shared with TRBD1. The germline CDR1 and CDR2 sequences are SGHTA and FQGTGA. The V segment lost 5 bases and the J segment 1 base; nucleotides outside the gene matches: 3. The CDR3 sequence is 15 residues long.

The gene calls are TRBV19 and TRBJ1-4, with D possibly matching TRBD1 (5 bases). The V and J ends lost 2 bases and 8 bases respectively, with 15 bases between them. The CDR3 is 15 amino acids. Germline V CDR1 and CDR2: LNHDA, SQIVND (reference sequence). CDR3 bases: TGTGCCAGTAGTATATCCCGGCAGGGCGGCGAAAAACTGTTTTTT. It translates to CASSISRQGGEKLFF.

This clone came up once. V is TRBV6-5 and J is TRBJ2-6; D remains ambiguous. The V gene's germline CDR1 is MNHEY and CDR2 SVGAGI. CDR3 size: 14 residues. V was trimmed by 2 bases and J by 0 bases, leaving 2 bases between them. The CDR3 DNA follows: TGTGCCAGCAGTTACCTCTCTGGGGCCAACGTCCTGACTTTC. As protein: CASSYLSGANVLTF.

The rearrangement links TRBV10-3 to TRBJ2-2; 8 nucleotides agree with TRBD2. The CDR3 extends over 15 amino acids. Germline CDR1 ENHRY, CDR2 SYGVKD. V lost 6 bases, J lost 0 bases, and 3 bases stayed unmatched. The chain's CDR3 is CAISQRGTNTGELFF. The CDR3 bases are TGTGCCATCAGCCAGCGGGGGACGAACACCGGGGAGCTGTTTTTT.

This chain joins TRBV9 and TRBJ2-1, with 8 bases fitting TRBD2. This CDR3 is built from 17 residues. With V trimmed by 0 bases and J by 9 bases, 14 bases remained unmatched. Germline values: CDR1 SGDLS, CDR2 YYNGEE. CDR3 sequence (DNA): TGTGCCAGCAGCGTAGGGGTCCCGGGGGGGGCTTCCGGTGAGCAGTTCTTC. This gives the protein CASSVGVPGGASGEQFF.

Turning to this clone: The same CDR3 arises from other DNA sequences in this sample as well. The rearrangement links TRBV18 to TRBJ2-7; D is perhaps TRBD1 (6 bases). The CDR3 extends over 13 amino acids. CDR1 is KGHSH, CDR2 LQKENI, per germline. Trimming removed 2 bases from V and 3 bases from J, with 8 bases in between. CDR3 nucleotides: TGTGCCAGCTCACCAGGACAGAGCTACGAGCAGTACTTC. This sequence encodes CASSPGQSYEQYF.

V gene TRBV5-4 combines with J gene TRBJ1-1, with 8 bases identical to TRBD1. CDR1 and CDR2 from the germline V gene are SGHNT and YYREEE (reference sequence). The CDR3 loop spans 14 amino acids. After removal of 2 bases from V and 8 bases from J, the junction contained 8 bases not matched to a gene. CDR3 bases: TGTGCCAGCAGCTTTGGGAATAGGGACAGGGAAGCTTTCTTT. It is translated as CASSFGNRDREAFF.